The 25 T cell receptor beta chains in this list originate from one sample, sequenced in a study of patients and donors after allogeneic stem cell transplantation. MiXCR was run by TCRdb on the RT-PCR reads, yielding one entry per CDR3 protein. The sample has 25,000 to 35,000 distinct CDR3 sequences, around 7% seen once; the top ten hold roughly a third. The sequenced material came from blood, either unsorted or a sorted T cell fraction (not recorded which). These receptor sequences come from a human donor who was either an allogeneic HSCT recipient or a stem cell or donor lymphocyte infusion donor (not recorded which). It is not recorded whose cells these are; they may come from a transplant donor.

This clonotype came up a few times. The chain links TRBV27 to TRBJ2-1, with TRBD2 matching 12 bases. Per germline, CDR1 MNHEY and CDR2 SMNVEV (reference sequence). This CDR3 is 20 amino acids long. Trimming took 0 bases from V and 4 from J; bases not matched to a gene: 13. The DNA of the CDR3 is TGTGCCAGCAGTTTATCCCGAAGACCTATGACTAGCGGGAGATACAATGAGCAGTTCTTC. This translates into CASSLSRRPMTSGRYNEQFF.

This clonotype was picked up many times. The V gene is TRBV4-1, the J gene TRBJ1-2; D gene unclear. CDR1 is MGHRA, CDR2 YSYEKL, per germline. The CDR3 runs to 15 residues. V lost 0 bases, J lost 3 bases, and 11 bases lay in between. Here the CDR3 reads CASSQEAPDHYGYTF. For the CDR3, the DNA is TGCGCCAGCAGCCAAGAAGCCCCCGACCACTATGGCTACACCTTC.

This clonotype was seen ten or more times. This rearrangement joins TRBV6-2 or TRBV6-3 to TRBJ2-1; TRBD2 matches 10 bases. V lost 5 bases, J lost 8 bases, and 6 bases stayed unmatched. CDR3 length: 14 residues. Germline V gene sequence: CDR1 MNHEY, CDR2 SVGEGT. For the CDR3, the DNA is TGTGCCAGCAGTGCGGGACTAGCGTTCGATGAGCAGTTCTTC. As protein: CASSAGLAFDEQFF.

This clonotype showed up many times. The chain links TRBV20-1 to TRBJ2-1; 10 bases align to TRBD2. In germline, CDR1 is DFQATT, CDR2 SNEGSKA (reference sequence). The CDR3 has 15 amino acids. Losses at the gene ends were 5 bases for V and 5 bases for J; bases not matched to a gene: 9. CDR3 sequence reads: CSAGLAGARDNEQFF. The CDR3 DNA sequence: TGCAGTGCTGGCCTAGCGGGAGCTAGAGACAATGAGCAGTTCTTC.

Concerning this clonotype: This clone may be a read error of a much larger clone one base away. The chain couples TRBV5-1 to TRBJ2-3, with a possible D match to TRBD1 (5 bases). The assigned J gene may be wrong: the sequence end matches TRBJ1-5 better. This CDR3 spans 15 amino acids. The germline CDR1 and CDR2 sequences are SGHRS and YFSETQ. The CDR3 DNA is TGCGCCAGCAGCTTGGCTAGCGGGACTCACGATACGCAGCATTTT. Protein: CASSLASGTHDTQHF.

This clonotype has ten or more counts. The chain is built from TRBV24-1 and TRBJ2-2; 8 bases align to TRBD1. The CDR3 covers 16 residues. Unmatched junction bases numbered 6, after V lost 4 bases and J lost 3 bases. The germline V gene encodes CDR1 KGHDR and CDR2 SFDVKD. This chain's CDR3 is CATSELDRVDTGELFF. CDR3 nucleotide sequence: TGTGCCACCAGTGAACTGGACAGGGTTGACACCGGGGAGCTGTTTTTT.

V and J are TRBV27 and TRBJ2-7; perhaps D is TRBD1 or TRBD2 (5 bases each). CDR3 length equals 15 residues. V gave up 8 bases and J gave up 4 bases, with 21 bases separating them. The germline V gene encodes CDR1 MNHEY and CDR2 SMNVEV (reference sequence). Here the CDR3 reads CASGWGSGDEYEQYF. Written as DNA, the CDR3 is TGTGCCAGCGGATGGGGGAGCGGCGATGAATACGAGCAGTACTTC.

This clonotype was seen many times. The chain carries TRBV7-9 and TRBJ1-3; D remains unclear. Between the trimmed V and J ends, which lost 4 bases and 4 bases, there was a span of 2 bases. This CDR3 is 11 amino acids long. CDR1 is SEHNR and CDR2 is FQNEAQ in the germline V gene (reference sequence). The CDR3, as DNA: TGTGCCAGCAGCTCCGGAAACACCATATATTTT. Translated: CASSSGNTIYF.

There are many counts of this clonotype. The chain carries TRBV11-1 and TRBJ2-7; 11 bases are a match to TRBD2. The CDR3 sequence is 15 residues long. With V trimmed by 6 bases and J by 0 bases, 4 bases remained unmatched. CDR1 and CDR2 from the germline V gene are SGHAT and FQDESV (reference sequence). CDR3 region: CASSSTSGSSYEQYF. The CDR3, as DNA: TGTGCCAGCAGTTCCACTAGCGGGAGCTCCTACGAGCAGTACTTC.

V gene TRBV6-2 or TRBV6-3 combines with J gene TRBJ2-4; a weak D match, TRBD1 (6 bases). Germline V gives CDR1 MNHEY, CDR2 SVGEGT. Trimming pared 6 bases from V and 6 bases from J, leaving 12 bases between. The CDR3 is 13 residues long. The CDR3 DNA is TGTGCCAGCAGGACTATAGGGGGAAACATTCAGTACTTC. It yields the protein CASRTIGGNIQYF.

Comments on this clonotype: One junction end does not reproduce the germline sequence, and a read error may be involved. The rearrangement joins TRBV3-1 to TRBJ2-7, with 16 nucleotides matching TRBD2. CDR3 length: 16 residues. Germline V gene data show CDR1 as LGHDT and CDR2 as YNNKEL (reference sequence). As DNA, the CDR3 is TGTGCCAGCAGCCCTGGGACTAGCGGGAGGGCCAGGGTGCAGCACTTC. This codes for CASSPGTSGRARVQHF.

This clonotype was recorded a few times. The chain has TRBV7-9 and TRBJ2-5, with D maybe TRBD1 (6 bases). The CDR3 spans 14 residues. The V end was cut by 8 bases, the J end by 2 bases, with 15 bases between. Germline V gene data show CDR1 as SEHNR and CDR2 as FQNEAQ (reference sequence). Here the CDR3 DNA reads TGTGCCAGCGGATGGGACACCTGGCAAGAGACCCAGTACTTC. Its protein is CASGWDTWQETQYF.

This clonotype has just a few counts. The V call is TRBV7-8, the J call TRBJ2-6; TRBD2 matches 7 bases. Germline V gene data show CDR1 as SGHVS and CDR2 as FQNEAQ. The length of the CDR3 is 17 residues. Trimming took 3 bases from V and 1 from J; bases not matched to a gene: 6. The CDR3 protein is CASSFGGLVSGANVLTF. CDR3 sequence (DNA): TGTGCCAGCAGCTTCGGTGGACTAGTGTCTGGGGCCAACGTCCTGACTTTC.

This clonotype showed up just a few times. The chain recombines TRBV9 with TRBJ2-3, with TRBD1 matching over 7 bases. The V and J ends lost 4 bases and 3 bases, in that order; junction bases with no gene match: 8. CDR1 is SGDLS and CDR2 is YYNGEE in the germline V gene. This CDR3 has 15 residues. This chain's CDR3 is CASSTRDRFTDTQYF. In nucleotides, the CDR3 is TGTGCCAGCAGCACCCGGGACAGATTTACAGATACGCAGTATTTT.

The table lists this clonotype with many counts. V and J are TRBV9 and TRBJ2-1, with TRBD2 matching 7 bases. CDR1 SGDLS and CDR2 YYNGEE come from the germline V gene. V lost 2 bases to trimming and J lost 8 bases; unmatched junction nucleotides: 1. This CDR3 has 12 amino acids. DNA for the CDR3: TGTGCCAGCAGCGTTGGACTAGATGAGCAGTTCTTC. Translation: CASSVGLDEQFF.

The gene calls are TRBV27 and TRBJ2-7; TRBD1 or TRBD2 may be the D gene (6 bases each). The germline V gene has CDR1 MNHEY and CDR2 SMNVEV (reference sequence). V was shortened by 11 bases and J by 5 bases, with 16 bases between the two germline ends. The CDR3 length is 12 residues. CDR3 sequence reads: CAGGTSIHEQYF. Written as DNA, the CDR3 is TGTGCCGGAGGGACATCGATCCACGAGCAGTACTTC.

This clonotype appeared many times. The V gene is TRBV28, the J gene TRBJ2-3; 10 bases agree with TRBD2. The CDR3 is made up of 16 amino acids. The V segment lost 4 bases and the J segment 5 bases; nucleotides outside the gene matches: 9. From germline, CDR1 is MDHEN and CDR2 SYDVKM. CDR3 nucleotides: TGTGCCAGCAGTTCCCCAAGCGGGAGGGCCCTAGATACGCAGTATTTT. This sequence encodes CASSSPSGRALDTQYF.

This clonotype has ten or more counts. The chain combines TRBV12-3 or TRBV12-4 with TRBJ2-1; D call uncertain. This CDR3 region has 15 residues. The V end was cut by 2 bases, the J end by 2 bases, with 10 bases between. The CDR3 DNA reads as TGTGCCAGCAGTTTAAACATGGCGGCCTACAATGAGCAGTTCTTC. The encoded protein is CASSLNMAAYNEQFF.

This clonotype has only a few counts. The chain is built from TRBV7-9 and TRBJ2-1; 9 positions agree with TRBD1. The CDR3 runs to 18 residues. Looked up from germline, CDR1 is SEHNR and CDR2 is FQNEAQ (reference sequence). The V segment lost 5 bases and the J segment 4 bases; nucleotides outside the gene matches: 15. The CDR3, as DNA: TGTGCCAGCAGCCAAACCGATGGCGACAGGGGGAATTACAATGAGCAGTTCTTC. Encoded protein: CASSQTDGDRGNYNEQFF.

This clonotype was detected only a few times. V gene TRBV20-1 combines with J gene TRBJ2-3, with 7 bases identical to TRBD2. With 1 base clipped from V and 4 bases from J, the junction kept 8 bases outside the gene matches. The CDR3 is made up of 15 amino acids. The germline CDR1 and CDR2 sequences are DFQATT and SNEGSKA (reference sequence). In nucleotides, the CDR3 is TGCAGTGCTAGAGGAGTGCGGGAGAGGTCAGATACGCAGTATTTT. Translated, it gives CSARGVRERSDTQYF.

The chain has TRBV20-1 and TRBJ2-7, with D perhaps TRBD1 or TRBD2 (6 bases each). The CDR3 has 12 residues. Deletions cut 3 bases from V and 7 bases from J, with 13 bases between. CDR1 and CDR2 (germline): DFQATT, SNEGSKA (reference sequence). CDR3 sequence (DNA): TGCAGTGCTAGTAGGGGGGCTGGAGAGCAGTACTTC. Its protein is CSASRGAGEQYF.

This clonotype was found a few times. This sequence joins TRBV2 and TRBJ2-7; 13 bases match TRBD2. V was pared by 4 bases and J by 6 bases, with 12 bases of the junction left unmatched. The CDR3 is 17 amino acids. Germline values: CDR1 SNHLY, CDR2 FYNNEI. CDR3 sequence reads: CASSVKGPGLAGSEQYF. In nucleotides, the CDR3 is TGTGCCAGCAGTGTGAAAGGCCCGGGACTAGCGGGAAGCGAGCAGTACTTC.

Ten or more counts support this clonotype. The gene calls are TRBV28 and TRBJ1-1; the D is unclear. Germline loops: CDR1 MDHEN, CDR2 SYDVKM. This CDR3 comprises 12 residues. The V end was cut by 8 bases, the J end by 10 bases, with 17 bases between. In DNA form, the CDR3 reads TGTGCCAGCTCACCTCGGTGGCCCCTAGCTTTCTTT. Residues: CASSPRWPLAFF.

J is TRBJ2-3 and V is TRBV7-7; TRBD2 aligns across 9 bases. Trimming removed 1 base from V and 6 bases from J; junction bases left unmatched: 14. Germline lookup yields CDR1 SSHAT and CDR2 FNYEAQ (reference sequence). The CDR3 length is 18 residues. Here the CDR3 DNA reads TGTGCCAGCAGCTTAGGGGGGGGACTAGCCGACAGGAGGGATACGCAGTATTTT. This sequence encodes CASSLGGGLADRRDTQYF.

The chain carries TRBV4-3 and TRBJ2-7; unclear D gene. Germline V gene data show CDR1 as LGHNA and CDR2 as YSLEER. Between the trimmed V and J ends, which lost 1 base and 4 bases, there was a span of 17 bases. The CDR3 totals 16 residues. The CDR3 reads CASSQVTPRIRYEQYF. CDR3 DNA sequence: TGCGCCAGCAGCCAAGTCACACCGCGGATCCGATACGAGCAGTACTTC.